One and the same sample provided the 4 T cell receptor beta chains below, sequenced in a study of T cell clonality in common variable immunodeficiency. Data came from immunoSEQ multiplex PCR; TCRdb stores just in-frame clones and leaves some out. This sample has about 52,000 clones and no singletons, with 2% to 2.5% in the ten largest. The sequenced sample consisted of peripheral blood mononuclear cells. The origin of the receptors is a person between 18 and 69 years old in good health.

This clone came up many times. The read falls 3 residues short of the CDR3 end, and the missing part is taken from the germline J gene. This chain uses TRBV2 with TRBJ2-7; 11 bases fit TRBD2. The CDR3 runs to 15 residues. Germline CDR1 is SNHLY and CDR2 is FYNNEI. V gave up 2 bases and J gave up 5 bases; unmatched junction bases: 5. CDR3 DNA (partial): TGTGCCAGCAGTGAATATGGACTAGCGGGTGACGAG. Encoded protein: CASSEYGLAGDE. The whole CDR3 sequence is CASSEYGLAGDEQYF.

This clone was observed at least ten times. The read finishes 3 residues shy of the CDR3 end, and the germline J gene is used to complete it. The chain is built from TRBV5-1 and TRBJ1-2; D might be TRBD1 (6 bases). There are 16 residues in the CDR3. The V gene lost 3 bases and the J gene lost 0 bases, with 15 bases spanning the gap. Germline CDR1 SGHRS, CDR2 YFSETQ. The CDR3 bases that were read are TGCGCCAGCAGCTCCTCGGACAGACCCACTAACTATGGC. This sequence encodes CASSSSDRPTNYG. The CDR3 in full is CASSSSDRPTNYGYTF.

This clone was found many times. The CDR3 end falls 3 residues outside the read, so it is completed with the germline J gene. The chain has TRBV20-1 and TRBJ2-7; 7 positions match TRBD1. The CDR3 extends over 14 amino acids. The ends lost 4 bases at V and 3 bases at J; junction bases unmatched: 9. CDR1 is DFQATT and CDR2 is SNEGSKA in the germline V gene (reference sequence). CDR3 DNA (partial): TGCAGTGCTACACCCCGGGACAGAAACTACGAG. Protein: CSATPRDRNYE. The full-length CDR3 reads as CSATPRDRNYEQYF.

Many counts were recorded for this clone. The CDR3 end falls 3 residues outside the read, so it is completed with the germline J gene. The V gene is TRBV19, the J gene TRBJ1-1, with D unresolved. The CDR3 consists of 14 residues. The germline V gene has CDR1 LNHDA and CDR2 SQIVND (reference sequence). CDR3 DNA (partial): TGTGCCAGTGACCCACAGAGGACGGGGTTTAGA. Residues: CASDPQRTGFR. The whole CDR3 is CASDPQRTGFRAFF.